A selection of T cell receptor beta chains follows, all from one sample in a study of regulatory T cells in long-lasting Graves disease. TCRdb reprocessed the multiplex PCR reads with MiXCR, giving one entry per CDR3 protein. The table has about 560,000 distinct CDR3 sequences, around 16% seen once. This same sample was also part of a study on T cells in Graves' hyperthyroidism and ophthalmopathy.

The material was peripheral blood mononuclear cells (PBMCs), obtained at new diagnosis, from a patient treated with antithyroid drugs. Every receptor here comes from a man between 18 and 35 years old with Graves disease. Each CDR3 is given with its conserved first and last residue. Fields, in order: J gene, V gene, CDR3 protein.

TRBJ2-3 | TRBV29-1 | CSVAAGVFTDTQYF
TRBJ2-7 | TRBV28 | CASSRPGQHEQYF
TRBJ2-2 | TRBV7-2 | CASSLRAWLNTGELFF
TRBJ2-1 | TRBV5-1 | CASSFPAGSSYNEQFF
TRBJ2-4 | TRBV20-1 | CSATGLMAKNIQYF
TRBJ2-3 | TRBV2 | CASKRELAGDNTQYF
TRBJ1-2 | TRBV4-1 | CASSRGQVKNYGYTF
TRBJ2-1 | TRBV11-2 | CASSSSLGSGRYHEQFF
TRBJ1-2 | TRBV6-1 | CASREQQVTLLYGYTF
TRBJ2-1 | TRBV9 | CASSGRASNNEQFF
TRBJ1-2 | TRBV2 | CASSRGQLRGYTF
TRBJ2-1 | TRBV20-1 | CSAPPSGAFDEQFF
TRBJ1-2 | TRBV7-9 | CASSSVAVQGANYGYTF
TRBJ2-3 | TRBV24-1 | CATSDLRTAGAPTDTQYF
TRBJ1-1 | TRBV2 | CASSAGTGVTEAFF
TRBJ2-5 | TRBV29-1 | CSSRRGGETQYF
TRBJ2-1 | TRBV10-3 | CAIRETGTHNEQFF
TRBJ1-2 | TRBV12-3/TRBV12-4 | CASSSEGFGGYTF
TRBJ1-2 | TRBV2 | CASRSTWRAYGYTF
TRBJ2-1 | TRBV12-3/TRBV12-4 | CASSPGGGPYNEQFF
TRBJ2-4 | TRBV6-2/TRBV6-3 | CASSEAGPRNIQYF
TRBJ2-3 | TRBV6-1 | CASSLGTRPPDTQYF
TRBJ2-7 | TRBV7-2 | CASSLGFGHEQYF
TRBJ1-4 | TRBV12-3/TRBV12-4 | CASSLAPGDNEKLFF
TRBJ1-2 | TRBV12-3/TRBV12-4 | CASSPGHYGYTF
TRBJ2-7 | TRBV5-1 | CASRGDGTYSSSYGVYEQYF
TRBJ2-2 | TRBV28 | CASSPLLPLDLKDTGELFF
TRBJ2-7 | TRBV10-1 | CASTGAYEQYF
TRBJ2-2 | TRBV7-3 | CASSKKGGQGTGELFF
TRBJ2-3 | TRBV30 | CAWSSLLQGSTDTQYF
TRBJ2-3 | TRBV20-1 | CSVIESGKTDTQYF
TRBJ2-7 | TRBV18 | CASSPPQGGPGEQYF
TRBJ2-1 | TRBV20-1 | CSAKGLGGPGEFF
TRBJ2-1 | TRBV29-1 | CSVTVGLNNEQFF
TRBJ2-6 | TRBV9 | CASARSGDGANVLTF
TRBJ2-4 | TRBV19 | CASSPLSGIAKNIQYF
TRBJ1-1 | TRBV4-1 | CASSQGTGVMNTEAFF
TRBJ1-5 | TRBV19 | CASSIRTGGQPQHF
TRBJ2-1 | TRBV20-1 | CSARELDLNLLQWRLPTWPEQFF
TRBJ1-2 | TRBV28 | CASSDPGTGSNYGYTF
TRBJ2-2 | TRBV6-2/TRBV6-3 | CASSWLGAGSNTGELFF
TRBJ1-2 | TRBV3-1 | CASSPWGQGTYGYTF
TRBJ2-7 | TRBV28 | CATSDRDPYEQYF
TRBJ2-1 | TRBV13 | CASSGKGLAGDNEQFF
TRBJ2-2 | TRBV30 | CAWEDRQNTGELFF
TRBJ2-7 | TRBV4-1 | CASSQPRDRGHEQYF
TRBJ1-3 | TRBV3-1 | CASSHRGSGNTIYF
TRBJ1-6 | TRBV19 | CASSMFEGQGVISPLHF
TRBJ2-7 | TRBV2 | CASTGLVFYEQYF
TRBJ2-7 | TRBV12-3/TRBV12-4 | CASSLNAPPGYEQYF
TRBJ2-2 | TRBV7-9 | CASSRQVGGELFF
TRBJ2-5 | TRBV13 | CASVQGGQETQYF
TRBJ2-7 | TRBV5-6 | CASRMTGVAYEQYF
TRBJ2-5 | TRBV9 | CASSPMDRYQETQYF